This record covers a single T cell receptor (beta chain). The antigen this receptor binds is unknown. One base away there is no much larger clone; base qualities are not given. The data belong to a study of blood T cell repertoires in COVID-19 (dated by TCRdb to the early 2020s). Background for the entire study: Samples from collaborators originated in the United States, Italy and Spain and spanned both the acute and convalescent phases of COVID-19. The material from the prospective study consisted of cDNA or gDNA derived from T cells, B-cell-depleted T cells, or PBMCs. The repertoires were released in a freely available public database meant as a resource for research on the immune response to SARS-CoV-2. The dataset comprised deeply sampled blood TCRbeta repertoires from subjects exposed to, actively infected with, or recovered from COVID-19. The samples were drawn from two sources: the first 160 participants of the ongoing ImmuneRACE study, and 1,000 to 1,500 subjects contributed by 6 global collaborators. Sample metadata almost always included a de-identified subject ID, COVID-19 status, age in years and sex. HLA class I and class II types, where available, came from metadata supplied by the sample provider rather than from assay-based typing. What the authors observed across the whole study: The quantity of clinical and demographic metadata differed by source and by participant and was supplied without curation.

The immunoSEQ Assay, a bias-controlled multiplex PCR, was used to amplify TCRbeta CDR3 regions from genomic DNA. The original pipeline was this. The number of nucleated cells in each sample was estimated from the amplification of reference gene primers within the assay. To quantify the absolute abundance of each unique TCRbeta CDR3 rearrangement, sequence reads were collapsed and filtered. For each sample, productive Simpson clonality was calculated by taking the square root of Simpson's diversity index across productive rearrangements. Entries here come from immuneACCESS through TCRdb and include only in-frame sequences with V and J called. Some clones fail to appear in such tables; in the studies checked, an unresolved V gene covers under half of the shortfall, and the cause of the remainder is unknown. V and J calls plus clone size are reproduced from that table; the DNA served to infer D and trimming. Across this sample there are 200,000 to 250,000 clones, with 82% seen only once. The top ten clones comprise 3% to 4% of the sample.

Participants in the prospective study were aged roughly 18 to 95 years, lived in 20 to 30 United States geographic areas, and enrolled through a virtual design. In the prospective study, participants were assigned to cohorts based on the clinical history participants reported in a screening survey and a study questionnaire. Recovered participants in ImmuneRACE Cohort 3 were defined by two consecutive negative NP/OP PCR tests, clearance by a healthcare professional, or resolution of symptoms. In the prospective study, mobile phlebotomists collected whole blood, serum and a nasopharyngeal or oropharyngeal swab from each participant. Additional blood draws and questionnaires over an approximately 2-month period could optionally be provided by prospective study participants. Before DNA extraction, prospective study blood samples were shipped either frozen or at room temperature. For CDR1 and CDR2, the germline V gene lists SNHLY and FYNNEI. V was cut back by 0 bases and J by 5 bases, leaving a gap of 4 bases between them. The CDR3 numbers 12 residues from cysteine through phenylalanine. The retained sequence is limited to the CDR3, 36 bases, with the frame set at the first base.

What was sequenced was PBMCs or T cells enriched from blood (not recorded which). The TCR was taken from a woman aged 55-70 years who had recovered from COVID-19. Here the chain combines TRBV2 and TRBJ1-2, with no confidently assigned D gene. At the DNA level, the sequence is TGTGCCAGCAGTGAAGCTAGTTATGGCTACACCTTC. This translates into CASSEASYGYTF.